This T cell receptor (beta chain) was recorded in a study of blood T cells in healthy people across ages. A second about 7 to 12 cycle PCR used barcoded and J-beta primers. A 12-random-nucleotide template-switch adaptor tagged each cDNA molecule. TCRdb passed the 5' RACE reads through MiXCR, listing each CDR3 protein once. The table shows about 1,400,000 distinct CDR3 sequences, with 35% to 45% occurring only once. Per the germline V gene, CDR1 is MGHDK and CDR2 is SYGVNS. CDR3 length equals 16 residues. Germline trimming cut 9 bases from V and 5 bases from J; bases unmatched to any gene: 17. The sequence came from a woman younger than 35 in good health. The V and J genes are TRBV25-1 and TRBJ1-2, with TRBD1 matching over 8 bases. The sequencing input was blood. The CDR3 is CARERGQESLLYGYTF. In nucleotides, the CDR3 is TGTGCCAGAGAAAGGGGACAGGAAAGCCTCCTTTATGGCTACACCTTC.